Listed here are 2 T cell receptor beta chains from one sample, sequenced in a study of T-cell reconstitution after alpha-beta-depleted transplantation in children. Researchers prepared the TCRbeta library using unique molecular identifiers, the study reports. Via MiXCR, TCRdb re-called the PCR reads, giving one row per CDR3 protein. The sample lists about 230,000 distinct CDR3 sequences, about a tenth occurring once. The sequencing used PBMCs, collected before TCRalphabeta/CD19-depleted stem cell transplant. The receptor set was obtained from a child under two years old with acute myeloid leukemia, due to receive a stem cell transplant.

This clonotype has at least ten counts. CDR3 in DNA: TGTGCCAGCGAGGCACTCGGGGGGGACTCCTACAATGAGCAGTTCTTC. Its protein product is CASEALGGDSYNEQFF. The chain has TRBV7-2 and TRBJ2-1; 8 bases are shared with TRBD2. Germline assignment: CDR1 SGHTA and CDR2 FQGNSA. The CDR3 totals 16 residues. The trim removed 8 bases at V and 0 bases at J, leaving 9 bases unmatched.

This clonotype appeared many times. The V call is TRBV19, the J call TRBJ2-5; 13 positions agree with TRBD2. CDR3 length equals 16 residues. The germline CDR1 and CDR2 sequences are LNHDA and SQIVND (reference sequence). Trimming removed 3 bases from V and 5 bases from J; junction bases left unmatched: 6. Here the CDR3 reads CASSIGLAGAAETQYF. The CDR3 DNA follows: TGTGCCAGTAGTATCGGACTAGCGGGAGCGGCGGAGACCCAGTACTTC.